The 18 T cell receptor beta chains below come from one sample, sequenced in a study of T cells in Graves' hyperthyroidism and ophthalmopathy. From RNA transcripts, TCR beta CDR3 regions were amplified. Researchers ran a first-round RT-PCR on the TCR CDR3 using the HTBI primer set. TCRdb recomputed calls from the multiplex PCR reads with MiXCR, one row per CDR3 protein. The sample includes fewer than 700,000 distinct CDR3 sequences, about a sixth seen only once; the top ten take around 4%. The sequenced sample consisted of blood. The receptors were sampled from a woman in her 30s with Graves' hyperthyroidism.

The chain has TRBV27 and TRBJ2-6, with no clear D. With 1 base removed from V and 0 bases from J, the gap between germline ends came to 4 bases. Germline V CDR1 and CDR2: MNHEY, SMNVEV (reference sequence). CDR3 size: 15 residues. DNA of the CDR3: TGTGCCAGCAGTTTATACAACTCTGGGGCCAACGTCCTGACTTTC. It specifies CASSLYNSGANVLTF.

This clonotype was recorded at least ten times. CDR3 in amino acids: CASGRRTEWGEQFF. In DNA, the CDR3 is TGTGCCAGCGGGAGGAGGACCGAGTGGGGTGAGCAGTTCTTC. This chain connects TRBV2 to TRBJ2-1; possible D gene TRBD2, 6 bases. There are 14 residues in the CDR3. Looked up from germline, CDR1 is SNHLY and CDR2 is FYNNEI. V lost 8 bases, J lost 9 bases, and 20 bases lay in between.

This clonotype occurred a few times. The chain recombines TRBV7-8 with TRBJ2-1; TRBD2 agrees at 13 bases. J lost 8 bases, V lost 4 bases, and 8 bases had no gene match. Germline V gene data show CDR1 as SGHVS and CDR2 as FQNEAQ. The CDR3 has 16 residues. The CDR3 reads CASSSRLAGGTYEQFF. The CDR3 coding sequence is TGTGCCAGCAGCTCCCGACTAGCGGGAGGAACGTATGAGCAGTTCTTC.

This clonotype was detected ten times or more. The genes are TRBV12-3 or TRBV12-4 and TRBJ2-1; D gene unclear. This CDR3 comprises 14 residues. The V end was cut by 6 bases, the J end by 7 bases, with 16 bases between. The CDR3 sequence is CASSPPLGYNEQFF. CDR3 sequence (DNA): TGTGCCAGCAGCCCGCCCCTAGGTTATAATGAGCAGTTCTTC.

Many counts were recorded for this clonotype. The V call is TRBV9, the J call TRBJ1-1; D not certain. Trimming took off 1 base at V and 1 base at J, with 5 bases between the two ends. Germline V gene data show CDR1 as SGDLS and CDR2 as YYNGEE. The CDR3 extends over 13 amino acids. DNA for the CDR3: TGTGCCAGCAGCGTATCGCCGAACACTGAAGCTTTCTTT. Translated, it gives CASSVSPNTEAFF.

This clonotype was counted between two and nine times. V is TRBV3-1 and J is TRBJ2-3; TRBD2 agrees at 10 bases. CDR3 length: 16 residues. J was trimmed by 4 bases and V by 1 base; bases with no gene match: 5. Looked up from germline, CDR1 is LGHDT and CDR2 is YNNKEL (reference sequence). Here the CDR3 reads CASSQVPGLAPDTQYF. The CDR3 region has the DNA TGTGCCAGCAGCCAAGTCCCGGGACTAGCGCCAGATACGCAGTATTTT.

This clonotype turned up a few times. This chain uses TRBV6-1 with TRBJ1-2; D gene unclear. The CDR3 consists of 13 residues. V shed 6 bases and J shed 7 bases, with 15 bases lying between them. CDR1 and CDR2 (germline): MNHNS, SASEGT. This CDR3 reads CASSPGLQAGYTF. The CDR3 nucleotides read TGTGCCAGCAGCCCGGGCCTCCAGGCTGGCTACACCTTC.

This clonotype was picked up many times. This rearrangement joins TRBV12-3 or TRBV12-4 to TRBJ2-1; D gene uncertain. This CDR3 region has 11 residues. V was clipped by 0 bases and J by 9 bases, with 3 bases between them. CDR3 region: CASSLAAEQFF. CDR3 in DNA: TGTGCCAGCAGTTTAGCGGCTGAGCAGTTCTTC.

This clonotype has a handful of counts. The V gene is TRBV4-3, the J gene TRBJ1-2; D unclear. This CDR3 region has 15 residues. Germline V gene sequence: CDR1 LGHNA, CDR2 YSLEER. With 1 base removed from V and 2 bases from J, the gap between germline ends came to 11 bases. The CDR3: CASSQVSYSNYGYTF. DNA of the CDR3: TGCGCCAGCAGCCAAGTCTCATACAGCAACTATGGCTACACCTTC.

This clonotype has a count of ten or more. This rearrangement joins TRBV28 to TRBJ1-1; TRBD1 is a possible D gene (5 bases). The germline CDR1 and CDR2 sequences are MDHEN and SYDVKM. Deletions cut 4 bases from V and 7 bases from J, with 16 bases between. The CDR3 covers 14 residues. CDR3 nucleotides: TGTGCCAGCAGTTACGGGGCAGCGGTTGGTGAAGCTTTCTTT. Amino acids: CASSYGAAVGEAFF.

This clonotype was seen ten or more times. The chain recombines TRBV7-2 with TRBJ1-2, with D perhaps matching TRBD1 (6 bases). The germline V gene has CDR1 SGHTA and CDR2 FQGNSA. Between the trimmed V and J ends, which lost 4 bases and 3 bases, there was a span of 21 bases. This CDR3 is 17 amino acids long. The CDR3 loop reads CASSSNQITGPYYGYTF. Here the CDR3 DNA reads TGTGCCAGCAGCTCAAACCAAATTACAGGGCCCTACTATGGCTACACCTTC.

There are many counts of this clonotype. This chain uses TRBV3-1 with TRBJ2-3; TRBD1 matches 10 bases. The CDR3 is 16 amino acids. Trimming cost V 4 bases and J 1 base; bases outside gene matches: 5. The germline V gene has CDR1 LGHDT and CDR2 YNNKEL (reference sequence). The CDR3 loop is CASSPTGTGGTDTQYF. The CDR3, as DNA: TGTGCCAGCAGCCCAACCGGGACAGGGGGCACAGATACGCAGTATTTT.

Remarks on this clonotype: A much larger clone sits a single nucleotide away, making a read error possible. The chain couples TRBV20-1 to TRBJ1-1; D gene ambiguous. V gave up 6 bases and J gave up 0 bases, with 17 bases separating them. The CDR3 spans 15 residues. CDR1 is DFQATT and CDR2 is SNEGSKA in the germline V gene (reference sequence). The CDR3 sequence: CSAQGWQDMNTEAFF. CDR3 nucleotide sequence: TGCAGTGCCCAAGGGTGGCAGGATATGAACACTGAAGCTTTCTTT.

Ten or more counts support this clonotype. The CDR3, as DNA: TGTGCCAGCATCGAACGGACAGGATCCTACGAGCAGTACTTC. It translates to CASIERTGSYEQYF. The chain couples TRBV2 to TRBJ2-7; 7 bases are shared with TRBD1. The CDR3 totals 14 residues. J gave up 1 base and V 7 bases, and 7 bases lay outside the gene matches. The germline gives CDR1 SNHLY, CDR2 FYNNEI.

This clonotype has more than one count but fewer than ten. The V call is TRBV5-1, the J call TRBJ2-1, with 12 positions matching TRBD1. This CDR3 has 14 residues. The germline V gene encodes CDR1 SGHRS and CDR2 YFSETQ. V lost 4 bases, J lost 10 bases, and 6 bases stayed unmatched. In DNA, the CDR3 is TGCGCCAGCAGCAAAGGGACAGGGGGCAAGGAGCAGTTCTTC. Its protein is CASSKGTGGKEQFF.

This clonotype was recorded many times. V gene TRBV6-6 combines with J gene TRBJ2-7; D might be TRBD1 (5 bases). Per germline, CDR1 MNHNY and CDR2 SVGAGI (reference sequence). Trimming took off 2 bases at V and 4 bases at J, with 15 bases between the two ends. The CDR3 consists of 15 residues. CDR3 in DNA: TGTGCCAGCAGTTACGCGGACACCCCCGCGTACGAGCAGTACTTC. Residues: CASSYADTPAYEQYF.

This clonotype has only a few counts. This chain connects TRBV18 to TRBJ2-3; D perhaps matches TRBD1 (7 bases). V was cut by 8 bases and J by 2 bases, with 20 bases left in between. Germline CDR1 reads KGHSH; CDR2 reads LQKENI. The CDR3 is 16 amino acids. CDR3 in DNA: TGTGCCAGCCCGTCCGGGGGACAGCACTCCACAGATACGCAGTATTTT. Translation: CASPSGGQHSTDTQYF.

V gene TRBV24-1 combines with J gene TRBJ2-2; perhaps TRBD1 as D (6 bases). Between the trimmed V and J ends, which lost 3 bases and 5 bases, there was a span of 15 bases. The V gene's germline CDR1 is KGHDR and CDR2 SFDVKD. The CDR3 is made up of 16 amino acids. The CDR3 DNA reads as TGTGCCACCAGTGATCCTCAGGGGAGCTTAACCGGGGAGCTGTTTTTT. Protein product: CATSDPQGSLTGELFF.